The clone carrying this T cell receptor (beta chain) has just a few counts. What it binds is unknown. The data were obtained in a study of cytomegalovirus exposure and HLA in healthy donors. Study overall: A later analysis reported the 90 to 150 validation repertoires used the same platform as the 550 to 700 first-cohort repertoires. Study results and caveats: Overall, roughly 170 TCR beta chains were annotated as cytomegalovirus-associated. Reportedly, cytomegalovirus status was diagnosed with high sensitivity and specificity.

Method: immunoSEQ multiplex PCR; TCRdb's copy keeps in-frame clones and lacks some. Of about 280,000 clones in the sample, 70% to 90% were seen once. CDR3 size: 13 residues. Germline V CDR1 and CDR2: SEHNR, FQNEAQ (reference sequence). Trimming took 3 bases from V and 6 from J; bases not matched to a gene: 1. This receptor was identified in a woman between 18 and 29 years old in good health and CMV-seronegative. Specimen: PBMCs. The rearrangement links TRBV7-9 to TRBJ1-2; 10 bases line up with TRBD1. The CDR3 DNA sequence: TGTGCCAGCAGCTTGGGGACAGGGGATGGCTACACCTTC. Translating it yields CASSLGTGDGYTF.